This T cell receptor beta chain was sequenced in a study of CD8+ T cells in alopecia areata. For the study at large: Tofacitinib was taken orally by treated patients, and the dose was 5 to 10 mg twice daily. General study findings and limits: While patients received tofacitinib, many expanded lesional clones remained present in scalp and blood. Mice gave a clearer picture of TCR sharing than patients did, possibly for HLA-related reasons.

Isolated RNA was reverse transcribed into cDNA used as the sequencing template. Libraries were prepared by immunoSEQ multiplex PCR; TCRdb keeps only in-frame clonotypes and omits some of them. The repertoire has roughly 250,000 clones, 60% of them found once; the top ten carry about 0.9%. This CDR3 is built from 12 residues. Germline CDR1 reads SGHRS; CDR2 reads YFSETQ. V was shortened by 0 bases and J by 6 bases, with 6 bases between the two germline ends. Treatment of the sample: oral pan-JAK inhibitor, 5-10 mg twice daily. CD4+ and CD8+ T cells were sorted from PBMCs stained for CD3, CD4 and CD8. About this clone: The antigen remains unidentified.

The material was CD4+ T cells sorted from blood, obtained around week 54, from a patient treated with tofacitinib. The V gene is TRBV5-1, the J gene TRBJ1-2; D is uncertain. The sequence came from a human donor with alopecia areata. The CDR3: CASSLDRNGYTF. In DNA form, the CDR3 reads TGCGCCAGCAGCTTGGACCGGAATGGCTACACCTTC.